The 10 T cell receptor beta chains presented below share a single source sample, sequenced in a study of siplizumab effects on memory and regulatory T cells. Only in-frame clones appear in the TCRdb table, and some are missing; sequencing was by immunoSEQ multiplex PCR. The sample has about 100,000 clones; about 90% are singletons. Sequencing was done on a sample of CD4+ T cells sorted from blood. The receptors originated from a human donor in good health. Some clones in this sample may be carry-over from other donors' samples.

The CDR3 region is CASSVGLNRGNEKLFF. The CDR3 coding sequence is TGTGCCAGCAGCGTAGGCTTGAACAGGGGAAATGAAAAACTGTTTTTT. The V call is TRBV9, the J call TRBJ1-4, with TRBD1 identical over 7 bases. Germline assignment: CDR1 SGDLS and CDR2 YYNGEE. This CDR3 is 16 amino acids long. J was trimmed by 5 bases and V by 0 bases; bases with no gene match: 7.

In the case of this clone: One junction end does not reproduce the germline sequence, and a read error may be involved. The chain employs TRBV7-7 and TRBJ2-5, with unresolved D. The CDR3 runs 14 residues. Germline V lookup: CDR1 SSHAT, CDR2 FNYEAQ (reference sequence). CDR3 DNA sequence: TGTGCTAGCAGCTCATTCGACTTGATAGAGACCCAGTACTTC. Translated, it gives CASSSFDLIETQYF.

The chain carries TRBV7-6 and TRBJ1-1; 7 bases are a match to TRBD1. This CDR3 region has 16 residues. Looked up from germline, CDR1 is SGHVS and CDR2 is FNYEAQ. The J segment lost 3 bases and the V segment lost 0 bases, leaving 7 bases of the junction unmatched. As DNA, the CDR3 is TGTGCCAGCAGCTTAGCTAGACAGGGCGGGGACACTGAAGCTTTCTTT. Translation gives CASSLARQGGDTEAFF.

The genes are TRBV19 and TRBJ2-1; TRBD2 aligns across 7 bases. Germline trimming cut 7 bases from V and 11 bases from J; bases unmatched to any gene: 14. This CDR3 is built from 14 residues. The germline gives CDR1 LNHDA, CDR2 SQIVND (reference sequence). The CDR3 here is CASNPGGSVVKQFF. In nucleotides, the CDR3 is TGTGCCAGTAATCCGGGAGGTAGCGTAGTAAAGCAGTTCTTC.

The chain couples TRBV11-2 to TRBJ2-1; TRBD2 agrees at 7 bases. V gave up 4 bases and J gave up 10 bases; unmatched junction bases: 7. CDR3 length equals 13 residues. Germline values: CDR1 SGHAT, CDR2 FQNNGV. CDR3 sequence: CASSSIRAGEQFF. The DNA for the CDR3 is TGTGCCAGCAGCTCGATCCGAGCGGGAGAGCAGTTCTTC. Complete variable domain (other parts from reference TRBV11-2 and TRBJ2-1): EAGVAQSPRYKIIEKRQSVAFWCNPISGHATLYWYQQILGQGPKLLIQFQNNGVVDDSQLPKDRFSAERLKGVDSTLKIQPAKLEDSAVYLCASSSIRAGEQFFGPGTRLTVL.

The rearrangement links TRBV27 to TRBJ2-7; D could derive from TRBD1 or TRBD2 (6 bases each). CDR1 is MNHEY, CDR2 SMNVEV, per germline (reference sequence). The CDR3 runs to 15 residues. Deletions cut 5 bases from V and 4 bases from J, with 18 bases between. The CDR3 bases are TGTGCCAGCAGTAGGGTGGCCAGGGGAGGTTACGAGCAGTACTTC. It is translated as CASSRVARGGYEQYF.

The DNA for the CDR3 is TGTGCCAGTAGTATCAACAGGGTTATGAACACTGAAGCTTTCTTT. As protein: CASSINRVMNTEAFF. The chain has TRBV19 and TRBJ1-1, with D perhaps TRBD1 (6 bases). CDR3 length: 15 residues. Looked up from germline, CDR1 is LNHDA and CDR2 is SQIVND (reference sequence). V dropped 3 bases and J dropped 0 bases, with 11 bases sitting between them. Supplemented by reference TRBV19 and TRBJ1-1, the full variable domain reads DGGITQSPKYLFRKEGQNVTLSCEQNLNHDAMYWYRQDPGQGLRLIYYSQIVNDFQKGDIAEGYSVSREKKESFPLTVTSAQKNPTAFYLCASSINRVMNTEAFFGQGTRLTVV.

The chain links TRBV21-1 to TRBJ1-1; the listed D gene, TRBD1, was not tested against the DNA. TRBV21-1 is assigned pseudogene status. CDR3 length equals 16 residues. For the CDR3, the DNA is TGTGCCAGCAGCAGAGCAAGACAGGGACTGAACACTGAAGCTTTCTTT. Protein product: CASSRARQGLNTEAFF.

This clone showed up just a few times. The V call is TRBV7-9, the J call TRBJ1-1; D is unresolved. Trimming pared 5 bases from V and 3 bases from J, leaving 10 bases between. The germline V gene has CDR1 SEHNR and CDR2 FQNEAQ (reference sequence). The CDR3 consists of 13 residues. Written as DNA, the CDR3 is TGTGCCAGCAGCGTAGGCGCCTACACTGAAGCTTTCTTT. Translated, it gives CASSVGAYTEAFF.

The chain carries TRBV30 and TRBJ2-5; TRBD2 matches 13 bases. The CDR3 length is 16 residues. Germline CDR1 reads GTSNPN; CDR2 reads SVGIG (reference sequence). The junction had 5 bases not matched to a gene; V was cut back by 2 bases and J by 2 bases. CDR3 protein: CAWSQTSGRVQETQYF. The CDR3, as DNA: TGTGCCTGGAGTCAAACTAGCGGGAGGGTACAAGAGACCCAGTACTTC.